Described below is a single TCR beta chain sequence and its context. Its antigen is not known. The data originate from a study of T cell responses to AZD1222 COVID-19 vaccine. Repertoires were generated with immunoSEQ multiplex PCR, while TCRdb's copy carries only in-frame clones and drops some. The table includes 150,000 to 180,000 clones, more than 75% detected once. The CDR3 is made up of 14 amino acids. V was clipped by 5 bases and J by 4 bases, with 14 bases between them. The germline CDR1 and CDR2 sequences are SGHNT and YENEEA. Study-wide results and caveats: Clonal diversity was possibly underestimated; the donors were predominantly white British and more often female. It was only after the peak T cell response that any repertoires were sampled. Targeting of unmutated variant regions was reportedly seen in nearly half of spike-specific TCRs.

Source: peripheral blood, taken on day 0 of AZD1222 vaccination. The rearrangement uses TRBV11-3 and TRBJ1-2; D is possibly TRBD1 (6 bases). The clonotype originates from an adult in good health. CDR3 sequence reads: CASSPGGRGYGYTF. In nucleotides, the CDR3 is TGTGCCAGCAGCCCTGGGGGCAGGGGCTATGGCTACACCTTC.